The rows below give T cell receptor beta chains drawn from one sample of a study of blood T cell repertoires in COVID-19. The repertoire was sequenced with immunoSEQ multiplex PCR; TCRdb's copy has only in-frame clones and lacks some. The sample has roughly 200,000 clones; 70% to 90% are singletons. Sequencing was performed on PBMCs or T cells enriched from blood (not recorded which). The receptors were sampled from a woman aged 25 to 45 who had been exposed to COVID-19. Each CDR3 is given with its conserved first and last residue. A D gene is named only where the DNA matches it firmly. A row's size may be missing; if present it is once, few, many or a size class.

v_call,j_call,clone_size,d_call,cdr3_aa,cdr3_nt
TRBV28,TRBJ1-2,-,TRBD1,CASISTGQGAVREGYTF,TGTGCCAGCATAAGCACGGGACAGGGGGCAGTTAGGGAGGGCTACACCTTC
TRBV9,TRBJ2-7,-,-,CASSVVGRGEQYF,TGTGCCAGCAGCGTAGTGGGCAGGGGCGAGCAGTACTTC
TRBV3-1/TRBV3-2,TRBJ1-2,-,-,CASSQGYPYGYTF,TGTGCCAGCAGCCAAGGCTATCCCTATGGCTACACCTTC
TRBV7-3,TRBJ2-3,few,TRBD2,CASSSPASGGGTDTQYF,TGTGCCAGCAGCTCGCCTGCTAGCGGGGGGGGCACAGATACGCAGTATTTT
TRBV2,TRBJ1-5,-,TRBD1,CASSGPGTGVYSNQPQHF,TGTGCCAGCAGTGGGCCCGGGACAGGAGTCTATAGCAATCAGCCCCAGCATTTT
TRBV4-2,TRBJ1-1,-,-,CASSQDPGSNTEAFF,TGTGCCAGCAGCCAAGACCCAGGTTCGAACACTGAAGCTTTCTTT
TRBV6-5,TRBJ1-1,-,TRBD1,CASRAQGASTEAFF,TGTGCCAGCAGGGCACAGGGGGCTAGCACTGAAGCTTTCTTT
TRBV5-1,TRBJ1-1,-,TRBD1,CASSERRQGPTEAFF,TGCGCCAGCAGCGAACGAAGACAGGGACCCACTGAAGCTTTCTTT
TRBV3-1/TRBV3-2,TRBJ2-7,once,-,CASSQEGSSYEQYF,TGTGCCAGCAGCCAAGAGGGCAGCTCCTACGAGCAGTACTTC
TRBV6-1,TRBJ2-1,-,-,CASSERGGAQGVGYNEQFF,TGTGCCAGCAGTGAAAGGGGGGGAGCACAGGGGGTCGGCTACAATGAGCAGTTCTTC
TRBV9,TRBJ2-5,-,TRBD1,CASSVGTGPQETQYF,TGTGCCAGCAGCGTAGGGACAGGACCCCAAGAGACCCAGTACTTC
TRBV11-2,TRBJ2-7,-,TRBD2,CASSLRGGDEQYF,TGTGCCAGCAGCCTACGGGGGGGAGACGAGCAGTACTTC
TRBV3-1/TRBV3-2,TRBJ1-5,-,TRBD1,CASSQGSGTAQPQHF,TGTGCCAGCAGCCAAGGATCGGGGACAGCGCAGCCCCAGCATTTT
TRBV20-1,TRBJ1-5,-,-,CSASGGQPYQPQHF,TGCAGTGCTAGTGGGGGGCAGCCTTATCAGCCCCAGCATTTT
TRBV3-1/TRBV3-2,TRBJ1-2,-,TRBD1,CASSLSGTGGAGGYTF,TGTGCCAGCAGCCTTAGTGGGACAGGGGGCGCGGGGGGCTACACCTTC
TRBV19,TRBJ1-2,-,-,CASSVTGFNYGYTF,TGTGCCAGTTCCGTTACAGGGTTCAACTATGGCTACACCTTC
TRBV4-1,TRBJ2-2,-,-,CASSQDPGNTGELFF,TGCGCCAGCAGCCAAGATCCCGGGAACACCGGGGAGCTGTTTTTT
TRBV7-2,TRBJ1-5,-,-,CASSFVSLNQPQHF,TGTGCCAGCAGCTTTGTCAGTCTCAATCAGCCCCAGCATTTT
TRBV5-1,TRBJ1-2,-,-,CASSPGPSGVGYTF,TGCGCCAGCAGCCCCGGGCCATCGGGGGTTGGCTACACCTTC
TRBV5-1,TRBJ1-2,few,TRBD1,CASRDRTGGNYGYTF,TGCGCCAGCAGGGACCGGACAGGGGGGAACTATGGCTACACCTTC
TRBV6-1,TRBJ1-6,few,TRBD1,CASSEAPWTGNNSPLHF,TGTGCCAGCAGTGAAGCCCCTTGGACAGGGAATAATTCACCCCTCCACTTT
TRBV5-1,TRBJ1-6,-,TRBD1,CASSPGQANSPLHF,TGCGCCAGCAGCCCTGGACAGGCTAATTCACCCCTCCACTTT
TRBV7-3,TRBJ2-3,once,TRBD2,CASSRTGTSGVTDTQYF,TGTGCCAGCAGCCGTACCGGGACTAGCGGGGTCACAGATACGCAGTATTTT
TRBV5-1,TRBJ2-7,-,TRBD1,CASSLVTGGFYEQYF,TGCGCCAGCAGCTTGGTGACAGGGGGTTTCTACGAGCAGTACTTC
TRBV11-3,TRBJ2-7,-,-,CASSIDGQSYEQYF,TGTGCCAGCAGCATAGACGGACAGAGCTACGAGCAGTACTTC
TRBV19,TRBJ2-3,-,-,CASKQEITTDTQYF,TGTGCCAGTAAACAGGAGATAACCACAGATACGCAGTATTTT
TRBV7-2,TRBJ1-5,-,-,CASSLVVYSNQPQHF,TGTGCCAGCAGCTTAGTTGTCTATAGCAATCAGCCCCAGCATTTT
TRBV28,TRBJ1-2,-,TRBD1,CASSWDRDAYGYTF,TGTGCCAGCAGTTGGGACAGGGATGCCTATGGCTACACCTTC
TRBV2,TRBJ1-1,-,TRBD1,CASTPVTGGTEAFF,TGTGCCAGCACTCCCGTGACAGGGGGCACTGAAGCTTTCTTT
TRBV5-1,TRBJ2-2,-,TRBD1,CASSPGTAGELFF,TGCGCCAGCAGTCCTGGGACAGCCGGGGAGCTGTTTTTT
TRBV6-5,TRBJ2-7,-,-,CASIHTGISYEQYF,TGTGCCAGCATTCATACAGGGATCTCCTACGAGCAGTACTTC
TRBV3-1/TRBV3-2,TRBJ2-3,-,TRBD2,CASSSERGGFTDTQYF,TGTGCCAGCAGCTCCGAGCGGGGGGGCTTCACAGATACGCAGTATTTT
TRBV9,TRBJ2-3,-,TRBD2,CASSVGLAGGRTDTQYF,TGTGCCAGCAGCGTAGGCTTAGCGGGGGGGCGCACAGATACGCAGTATTTT
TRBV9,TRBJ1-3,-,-,CASSVTTGSGNTIYF,TGTGCCAGCAGCGTGACCACAGGGTCTGGAAACACCATATATTTT
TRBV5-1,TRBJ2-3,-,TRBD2,CASSLAPGGKVTDTQYF,TGCGCCAGCAGCTTGGCCCCGGGGGGAAAAGTAACAGATACGCAGTATTTT
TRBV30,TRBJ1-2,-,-,CAWSTSDYGYTF,TGTGCCTGGAGTACGTCAGACTATGGCTACACCTTC
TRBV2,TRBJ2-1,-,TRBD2,CASSPGLAAYNEQFF,TGTGCCAGCAGCCCCGGACTAGCCGCCTACAATGAGCAGTTCTTC
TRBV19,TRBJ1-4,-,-,CASSITNEKLFF,TGTGCCAGTAGTATAACAAATGAAAAACTGTTTTTT
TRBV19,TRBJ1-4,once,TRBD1,CASSIKTGTGPNEKLFF,TGTGCCAGTAGTATCAAAACCGGGACAGGGCCTAATGAAAAACTGTTTTTT
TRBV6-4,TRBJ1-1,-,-,CASRHREHTEAFF,TGTGCCAGCAGGCACAGGGAACACACTGAAGCTTTCTTT
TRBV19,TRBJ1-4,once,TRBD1,CASSLGDRVTEKLFF,TGTGCCAGTAGTCTCGGGGACAGGGTAACTGAAAAACTGTTTTTT
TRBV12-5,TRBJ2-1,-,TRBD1,CASGLWTGKSNEQFF,TGTGCTAGTGGTTTGTGGACAGGGAAGAGTAATGAGCAGTTCTTC
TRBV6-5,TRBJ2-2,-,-,CASSYSKSTKTGELFF,TGTGCCAGCAGTTACTCCAAGAGCACCAAGACCGGGGAGCTGTTTTTT
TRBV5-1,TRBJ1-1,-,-,CASSLAGGHTEAFF,TGCGCCAGCAGCTTGGCCGGAGGGCACACTGAAGCTTTCTTT
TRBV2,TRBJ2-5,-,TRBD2,CASSPDSGAHQETQYF,TGTGCCAGCAGCCCCGATAGCGGGGCCCACCAAGAGACCCAGTACTTC